This T cell receptor beta chain originates from a study of blood T cell repertoires in COVID-19. About the study: The analysed material was cDNA or gDNA that came from T cells, B-cell-depleted T cells, or PBMCs.

Authors' processing steps: Amplified reference gene primers provided the basis for estimating nucleated cell counts. Repertoires were generated with immunoSEQ multiplex PCR, while TCRdb's copy carries only in-frame clones and drops some. That table is the source of V, J and clone size, and D and trimming were worked out from the DNA. The sample consists of under 30,000 clones, roughly 90% of them appearing once. Sequenced: peripheral blood. This receptor was identified in a human donor in a cohort sampled during active COVID-19.

The DNA for the CDR3 is TGTGCCAGCAGTTACTCGGACAGGGGGCAAAGCACTGAAGCTTTCTTT. This gives the protein CASSYSDRGQSTEAFF. The V gene is TRBV6-5, the J gene TRBJ1-1; 11 bases are shared with TRBD1. This CDR3 has 16 residues. The germline CDR1 and CDR2 sequences are MNHEY and SVGAGI. V was clipped by 0 bases and J by 4 bases; unmatched bases: 4.